This T cell receptor (beta chain) comes out of a study of shared clonotypes between healthy human individuals. General study findings and limits: It was anticipated that sequencing depth would influence how many clonotypes donors shared. Memory subsets generally showed smaller estimated richness than naive subsets did.

Sequenced by immunoSEQ multiplex PCR; TCRdb stores in-frame clones only, minus some. This table holds roughly 1.4 million clones, roughly 98.5% found once. Germline values: CDR1 SGHNT, CDR2 YYREEE (reference sequence). V lost 4 bases to trimming and J lost 6 bases; unmatched junction nucleotides: 2. This CDR3 has 13 residues. This clone was observed once. What it binds is unknown. The chain couples TRBV5-4 to TRBJ1-4; 8 bases agree with TRBD1. The sample was naive CD4+ T cells sorted from blood. The subset: CD45RA+ positively selected. The TCR originated in a man younger than 45 in good health. CDR3 nucleotide sequence: TGTGCCAGCAGCGAGGACAGGGATGAAAAACTGTTTTTT. Its protein is CASSEDRDEKLFF.